These T cell receptor beta chains were read from a single sample in a study of cytomegalovirus exposure and HLA in healthy donors. Method: immunoSEQ multiplex PCR; TCRdb's copy keeps in-frame clones and lacks some. This listing includes more than 40,000 clones. Source material: PBMCs. Receptor source: a female donor in good health and CMV-seronegative. Each CDR3 is given with its conserved first and last residue. A D gene is named only where the DNA matches it firmly.

v_call	j_call	cdr3_length	d_call	cdr3_nt	cdr3_aa
TRBV29-1	TRBJ1-4	14	TRBD1	TGCAGCGTTGTAGACAGGGCATGGAGTGAAAAACTGTTTTTT	CSVVDRAWSEKLFF
TRBV4-1	TRBJ2-3	17	TRBD2	TGCGCCAGCAGCCAAGCCGCGGGACTAGCGGGAGTCTATACGCAGTATTTT	CASSQAAGLAGVYTQYF
TRBV15	TRBJ1-6	17	NA	TGTGCCACCAGCAGAGATCGGGACTACCACCCCCAATCACCCCTCCACTTT	CATSRDRDYHPQSPLHF
TRBV19	TRBJ2-7	14	NA	TGTGCCAGTAGTATTATAGGGGGTGGTGGGGAGCAGTACTTC	CASSIIGGGGEQYF
TRBV11-2	TRBJ2-7	14	NA	TGTGCCAGCAGATACGCCGACAGCCCCTACGAGCAGTACTTC	CASRYADSPYEQYF
TRBV11-2	TRBJ2-1	16	TRBD2	TGTGCCAGCAGCTTAGACCCTAGCGGGAGGATGAATGAGCAGTTCTTC	CASSLDPSGRMNEQFF
TRBV4-3	TRBJ2-7	18	TRBD2	TGCGCCAGCAGCCTAGGACTAGCGGGGCGCAACCCGTCCTACGAGCAGTACTTC	CASSLGLAGRNPSYEQYF
TRBV5-1	TRBJ1-2	13	NA	TGCGCCAGCAGCTACGAGGTTGGAAATGGCTACACCTTC	CASSYEVGNGYTF
TRBV28	TRBJ1-2	15	TRBD1	TGTGCCAGCATAATACGGACAGGTCCTAACTATGGCTACACCTTC	CASIIRTGPNYGYTF
TRBV9	TRBJ2-1	15	TRBD1	TGTGCCAGCACTGTGACAGGGGGGCCCGGTGGTGAGCAGTTCTTC	CASTVTGGPGGEQFF
TRBV6-1	TRBJ2-2	14	TRBD2	TGTGCCAGCTCGCGACTAGCGGACACCGGGGAGCTGTTTTTT	CASSRLADTGELFF
TRBV6-5	TRBJ2-5	14	NA	TGTGCCAGCAGGAAGGGACTGAGCCTAGAGACCCAGTACTTC	CASRKGLSLETQYF
TRBV5-4	TRBJ2-1	15	NA	TGTGCCAGCAGCTTGTTTTCGGGTATGGACAATGAGCAGTTCTTC	CASSLFSGMDNEQFF
TRBV18	TRBJ2-3	16	TRBD2	TGTGCCAGCTCACCAGTCCTAGCGGGGGGCACAGATACGCAGTATTTT	CASSPVLAGGTDTQYF
TRBV29-1	TRBJ1-2	13	TRBD1	TGCAGCGTTGCTCGGGACAGCATCTATGGCTACACCTTC	CSVARDSIYGYTF
TRBV7-9	TRBJ2-3	13	NA	TGTGCCAGCAGTACCAGGGAACCAGATACGCAGTATTTT	CASSTREPDTQYF
TRBV11-2	TRBJ2-3	13	NA	TGTGCCAGCAGCTTCTTCACTAGCGATACGCAGTATTTT	CASSFFTSDTQYF
TRBV7-2	TRBJ2-7	13	NA	TGTGCCAGCAGCTTAGCTACAGAATACGAGCAGTACTTC	CASSLATEYEQYF
TRBV5-1	TRBJ1-4	16	TRBD1	TGCGCCAGCAGCTACCCACCGGGACAGGGGAGTGAAAAACTGTTTTTT	CASSYPPGQGSEKLFF
TRBV30	TRBJ1-4	13	NA	TGTGCCTGGGGGCCGGTAATTAATGAAAAACTGTTTTTT	CAWGPVINEKLFF
TRBV4-3	TRBJ2-5	15	TRBD1	TGCGCCAGCAGCTCCCGACAGGGTGACGTGGAGACCCAGTACTTC	CASSSRQGDVETQYF
TRBV18	TRBJ2-6	17	NA	TGTGCCAGCTCAGAAACAGGGTCCGGGTCCGGGGCCAACGTCCTGACTTTC	CASSETGSGSGANVLTF
TRBV5-1	TRBJ2-2	16	TRBD1	TGCGCCAGCAGCTTGATCGGGACAGGGGGGATCGGGGAGCTGTTTTTT	CASSLIGTGGIGELFF
TRBV4-2	TRBJ2-1	18	TRBD2	TGTGCCAGCAGCCAAGAGGTACTAGCGGTAAGCTCCTACAATGAGCAGTTCTTC	CASSQEVLAVSSYNEQFF
TRBV5-1	TRBJ1-1	15	TRBD1	TGCGCCAGCAGCCACGGACAGGGAATGAACACTGAAGCTTTCTTT	CASSHGQGMNTEAFF
TRBV30	TRBJ2-5	14	TRBD2	TGTGCCTGGTCTCGCGGACTAGCGGAAGAGACCCAGTACTTC	CAWSRGLAEETQYF
TRBV10-3	TRBJ1-2	16	NA	TGTGCCATCAGGGGGTTCGCGGGGGTAACTAACTATGGCTACACCTTC	CAIRGFAGVTNYGYTF
TRBV6-1	TRBJ1-5	15	NA	TGTGCCAGCAGTTCCAGCACAGGGAGAAATCAGCCCCAGCATTTT	CASSSSTGRNQPQHF
TRBV9	TRBJ2-7	16	NA	TGTGCCAGCAGCGTATCCCCCTCCGGGATATCCTACGAGCAGTACTTC	CASSVSPSGISYEQYF
TRBV2	TRBJ2-7	14	NA	TGTGCCAGCAGTGAAGCGCTTGCGGAATACGAGCAGTACTTC	CASSEALAEYEQYF
TRBV5-1	TRBJ1-2	15	TRBD1	TGCGCCAGCAGCTTGGACCAGGGGGCGCTTTATGGCTACACCTTC	CASSLDQGALYGYTF